These T cell receptor beta chains were read from a single sample in a study of CD8 T cells in Susac syndrome. TCRdb fed the immunoSEQ multiplex PCR reads into MiXCR, producing one record per CDR3 protein. The sample comprises 80,000 to 90,000 distinct CDR3 sequences, 90% to 95% of which are singletons, and about 0.32% rests with the top ten. Sequencing was done on a sample of CD8+ T cells from PBMCs. Receptors originate from a human donor in good health. Both conserved end residues are part of each CDR3. The D gene is left open where the match is weak. The size field is filled for only some rows; it gives once, few, many or a size class.

j_call: TRBJ1-4; d_call: -; clone_size: -; v_call: TRBV7-8; cdr3_aa: CASSLAIPQQANEKLFF; cdr3_nt: TGTGCCAGCAGCTTAGCGATACCTCAGCAGGCTAATGAAAAACTGTTTTTT
j_call: TRBJ2-7; d_call: TRBD1; clone_size: once; v_call: TRBV7-9; cdr3_aa: CASSPDRVHEQYF; cdr3_nt: TGTGCCAGCAGCCCGGACAGGGTACACGAGCAGTACTTC
j_call: TRBJ2-7; d_call: TRBD2; clone_size: once; v_call: TRBV2; cdr3_aa: CASRGSTVGGAYEQYF; cdr3_nt: TGTGCCAGCAGGGGGAGCACCGTCGGGGGGGCCTACGAGCAGTACTTC
j_call: TRBJ1-3; d_call: -; clone_size: -; v_call: TRBV13; cdr3_aa: CASSSGVLTGNTIYF; cdr3_nt: TGTGCCAGCAGTTCTGGGGTACTAACCGGAAACACCATATATTTT
j_call: TRBJ2-7; d_call: -; clone_size: -; v_call: TRBV14; cdr3_aa: CASSQVIDEQYF; cdr3_nt: TGTGCCAGCAGCCAAGTTATAGACGAGCAGTACTTC
j_call: TRBJ1-6; d_call: -; clone_size: -; v_call: TRBV5-1; cdr3_aa: CASSLDFTGSSYNSPLHF; cdr3_nt: TGCGCCAGCAGCTTGGACTTTACAGGGAGCTCCTATAATTCACCCCTCCACTTT
j_call: TRBJ2-2; d_call: -; clone_size: -; v_call: TRBV13; cdr3_aa: CASSALRAGETGELFF; cdr3_nt: TGTGCCAGCAGCGCCCTCCGGGCAGGGGAAACCGGGGAGCTGTTTTTT
j_call: TRBJ1-2; d_call: TRBD1; clone_size: -; v_call: TRBV6-1; cdr3_aa: CASSEAWTGGDGYTF; cdr3_nt: TGTGCCAGCAGTGAAGCTTGGACAGGGGGCGATGGCTACACCTTC
j_call: TRBJ1-1; d_call: -; clone_size: -; v_call: TRBV7-9; cdr3_aa: CASSWAGGMDEAFF; cdr3_nt: TGTGCCAGCAGCTGGGCCGGGGGGATGGATGAAGCTTTCTTT
j_call: TRBJ2-7; d_call: -; clone_size: -; v_call: TRBV7-2; cdr3_aa: CASSLGAGEWAYEQYF; cdr3_nt: TGTGCCAGCAGCTTGGGGGCGGGGGAATGGGCCTACGAGCAGTACTTC
j_call: TRBJ2-5; d_call: TRBD2; clone_size: -; v_call: TRBV7-8; cdr3_aa: CASSLELAGGTQYF; cdr3_nt: TGTGCCAGCAGCTTGGAACTAGCGGGGGGGACCCAGTACTTC
j_call: TRBJ2-5; d_call: TRBD1; clone_size: -; v_call: TRBV28; cdr3_aa: CASSLGDRGQETQYF; cdr3_nt: TGTGCCAGCAGTTTAGGGGACAGGGGTCAAGAGACCCAGTACTTC
j_call: TRBJ1-5; d_call: -; clone_size: -; v_call: TRBV5-1; cdr3_aa: CASSFRGGDNQPQHF; cdr3_nt: TGCGCCAGCAGCTTCAGGGGTGGAGACAATCAGCCCCAGCATTTT
j_call: TRBJ2-7; d_call: TRBD1; clone_size: -; v_call: TRBV29-1; cdr3_aa: CSVETTGTNYEQYF; cdr3_nt: TGCAGCGTTGAAACGACAGGGACGAACTACGAGCAGTACTTC
j_call: TRBJ1-2; d_call: TRBD1; clone_size: -; v_call: TRBV9; cdr3_aa: CASTPAGTVNYGYTF; cdr3_nt: TGTGCCAGCACCCCCGCCGGGACAGTTAACTATGGCTACACCTTC
j_call: TRBJ2-7; d_call: -; clone_size: -; v_call: TRBV19; cdr3_aa: CASSPGMSYEQYF; cdr3_nt: TGTGCCAGTAGTCCGGGTATGTCCTACGAGCAGTACTTC
j_call: TRBJ2-7; d_call: TRBD2; clone_size: once; v_call: TRBV7-2; cdr3_aa: CASTWGRGANYEQYF; cdr3_nt: TGTGCCAGCACCTGGGGGCGGGGGGCCAACTACGAGCAGTACTTC
j_call: TRBJ1-1; d_call: TRBD1; clone_size: -; v_call: TRBV19; cdr3_aa: CASLWTGNTEAFF; cdr3_nt: TGTGCCAGTCTTTGGACAGGGAACACTGAAGCTTTTTTT
j_call: TRBJ1-1; d_call: -; clone_size: -; v_call: TRBV12-3/TRBV12-4; cdr3_aa: CASGWGNTEAFF; cdr3_nt: TGTGCCAGCGGTTGGGGGAACACTGAAGCTTTCTTT
j_call: TRBJ1-2; d_call: -; clone_size: -; v_call: TRBV4-1; cdr3_aa: CASSQEGSQEVYGYTF; cdr3_nt: TGCGCCAGCAGCCAAGAAGGGTCCCAGGAGGTCTATGGCTACACCTTC
j_call: TRBJ1-1; d_call: -; clone_size: -; v_call: TRBV5-8; cdr3_aa: CASSLISPEAFF; cdr3_nt: TGTGCCAGCAGCTTGATAAGTCCTGAAGCTTTCTTT
j_call: TRBJ1-2; d_call: -; clone_size: -; v_call: TRBV19; cdr3_aa: CASRDIVSRYGYTF; cdr3_nt: TGTGCCAGTCGGGACATCGTTTCTCGCTATGGCTACACCTTC
j_call: TRBJ2-7; d_call: -; clone_size: -; v_call: TRBV15; cdr3_aa: CATSTGTDSYEQYF; cdr3_nt: TGTGCCACCAGCACCGGGACGGACTCCTACGAGCAGTACTTC
j_call: TRBJ2-7; d_call: -; clone_size: -; v_call: TRBV5-6; cdr3_aa: CASSGGTTPYEQYF; cdr3_nt: TGTGCCAGCAGCGGGGGGACAACGCCCTACGAGCAGTACTTC
j_call: TRBJ2-3; d_call: TRBD2; clone_size: -; v_call: TRBV4-1; cdr3_aa: CASSHPRTSGGERPDTQYF; cdr3_nt: TGCGCCAGCAGCCACCCACGGACTAGCGGGGGGGAGCGCCCAGATACGCAGTATTTT
j_call: TRBJ2-7; d_call: -; clone_size: -; v_call: TRBV6-6; cdr3_aa: CASSPNYYEQYF; cdr3_nt: TGTGCCAGCAGTCCAAACTACTACGAGCAGTACTTC
j_call: TRBJ1-1; d_call: -; clone_size: -; v_call: TRBV12-3/TRBV12-4; cdr3_aa: CASSFGTPNTEAFF; cdr3_nt: TGTGCCAGCAGTTTTGGGACACCGAACACTGAAGCTTTCTTT
j_call: TRBJ1-2; d_call: -; clone_size: -; v_call: TRBV12-3/TRBV12-4; cdr3_aa: CASSFGRVAGYTF; cdr3_nt: TGTGCCAGCAGTTTTGGCAGGGTAGCCGGCTACACCTTC
j_call: TRBJ1-2; d_call: -; clone_size: once; v_call: TRBV3-1; cdr3_aa: CASSHRQSNYGYTF; cdr3_nt: TGTGCCAGCAGCCACAGACAGTCTAACTATGGCTACACCTTC
j_call: TRBJ2-7; d_call: -; clone_size: -; v_call: TRBV2; cdr3_aa: CASSLDIKLDYEQYF; cdr3_nt: TGTGCCAGCAGCCTAGACATTAAACTAGACTACGAGCAGTACTTC
j_call: TRBJ2-5; d_call: -; clone_size: -; v_call: TRBV3-1; cdr3_aa: CASSQEEEGEETQYF; cdr3_nt: TGTGCCAGCAGCCAAGAGGAAGAGGGAGAAGAGACCCAGTACTTC
j_call: TRBJ2-7; d_call: -; clone_size: -; v_call: TRBV25-1; cdr3_aa: CASSDRGSYEQYF; cdr3_nt: TGTGCCAGCAGTGACAGGGGTTCCTACGAGCAGTACTTC
j_call: TRBJ2-5; d_call: -; clone_size: -; v_call: TRBV5-4; cdr3_aa: CASSLLSRETQYF; cdr3_nt: TGTGCCAGCAGCTTATTGTCCCGAGAGACCCAGTACTTC
j_call: TRBJ1-5; d_call: TRBD1; clone_size: once; v_call: TRBV9; cdr3_aa: CASSGGSGNQPQHF; cdr3_nt: TGTGCTTCCTCAGGGGGAAGTGGCAATCAGCCCCAGCATTTT
j_call: TRBJ1-1; d_call: -; clone_size: once; v_call: TRBV2; cdr3_aa: CASSEGKHNTEAFF; cdr3_nt: TGTGCCAGCAGTGAAGGTAAGCACAACACTGAAGCTTTCTTT
j_call: TRBJ2-2; d_call: -; clone_size: -; v_call: TRBV5-6; cdr3_aa: CASSFANTGELFF; cdr3_nt: TGTGCCAGCAGCTTCGCGAACACCGGGGAGCTGTTTTTT
j_call: TRBJ1-1; d_call: TRBD1; clone_size: -; v_call: TRBV12-3/TRBV12-4; cdr3_aa: CASSSRTGTLAEAFF; cdr3_nt: TGTGCCAGCAGTTCCCGGACAGGGACCTTGGCTGAAGCTTTCTTT
j_call: TRBJ2-2; d_call: -; clone_size: few; v_call: TRBV6-2/TRBV6-3; cdr3_aa: CASSYGGSGELFF; cdr3_nt: TGTGCCAGCAGTTACGGGGGCTCCGGGGAGCTGTTTTTT